This T cell receptor (beta chain) was identified during a study of identical twins. This clonotype was seen only a few times. The CDR3 has 15 residues. The germline CDR1 and CDR2 sequences are MNHEY and SMNVEV (reference sequence). Trimming shortened V by 5 bases and J by 6 bases, and 20 bases separated the two germline ends. TCRdb used MiXCR to reprocess the 5' RACE reads, holding one entry per CDR3 protein. The sample has a few hundred thousand distinct CDR3 sequences; around 8.8% are singletons. A further study also used this sample, focusing on yellow fever vaccine responses in identical twins.

What was sequenced was CD8+ T cells sorted from blood. The chain employs TRBV27 and TRBJ2-7, with a tentative D call TRBD2 (6 bases). The receptor comes from a woman under 30 in good health. Written as DNA, the CDR3 is TGTGCCAGCAGTCCCACGGACTATGCCCCCCTCGAGCAGTACTTC. This sequence encodes CASSPTDYAPLEQYF.